The rows below give T cell receptor beta chains drawn from one sample of a study of OX40 agonist ivuxolimab in advanced cancers. TCRdb's table, derived via immunoSEQ multiplex PCR, lists solely in-frame clones and lacks some. The repertoire holds over 70,000 clones, with 75% to 90% as singletons. Sequences were derived from CD4+ or CD8+ T cells sorted from blood, sampled in a trial of the OX40 agonist ivuxolimab. These receptor sequences come from an adult with an advanced solid tumor such as melanoma, head and neck, liver or kidney cancer. Both conserved end residues are part of each CDR3. D genes are given only for firm matches. Not every row has a clone size; where given, it reads once, few, many or a size class.

TRBV6-1,.,.,TRBJ1-2,CASSESTAFYGYTF,TGTGCCAGCAGTGAATCGACAGCCTTCTATGGCTACACCTTC
TRBV7-2,.,.,TRBJ2-7,CASSPSRGAWGEQYF,TGTGCCAGCAGCCCCTCCCGGGGGGCGTGGGGCGAGCAGTACTTC
TRBV29-1,.,.,TRBJ2-5,CSVEEEVFDPWTQYF,TGCAGCGTTGAAGAAGAGGTATTCGACCCATGGACCCAGTACTTC
TRBV25-1,.,.,TRBJ2-1,CASSPGAGYNEQFF,TGTGCCAGCAGTCCGGGGGCGGGGTACAATGAGCAGTTCTTC
TRBV5-1,TRBD2,few,TRBJ2-5,CASSVQTSGRETQYF,TGCGCCAGCAGCGTCCAGACTAGCGGGAGGGAGACCCAGTACTTC
TRBV19,TRBD1,.,TRBJ2-7,CASHGTGDYEQYF,TGTGCCAGCCACGGGACAGGGGATTACGAGCAGTACTTC
TRBV7-4,.,.,TRBJ1-1,CASSTLTWGNTEAFF,TGTGCCAGCAGCACCTTAACCTGGGGAAACACTGAAGCTTTCTTT
TRBV9,.,.,TRBJ2-2,CASSPRRGPNTGELFF,TGTGCCAGCAGCCCTAGGCGGGGCCCCAACACCGGGGAGCTGTTTTTT
TRBV18,.,.,TRBJ2-7,CASSPHPPPPPSEQYF,TGTGCCAGCTCACCACACCCTCCACCGCCCCCAAGCGAGCAGTACTTC
TRBV18,.,.,TRBJ2-5,CASSPPEQETQYF,TGTGCCAGCTCACCACCAGAACAAGAGACCCAGTACTTC
TRBV4-2,.,.,TRBJ2-5,CASSQHVKETQYF,TGTGCCAGCAGCCAACACGTAAAAGAGACCCAGTACTTC
TRBV7-9,TRBD1,.,TRBJ1-1,CASSFEGATEAFF,TGTGCCAGCAGCTTCGAGGGGGCCACTGAAGCTTTCTTT
TRBV4-1,.,.,TRBJ1-5,CASSPQGMGSNQPQHF,TGCGCCAGCAGCCCGCAGGGGATGGGTAGCAATCAGCCCCAGCATTTT
TRBV9,.,.,TRBJ2-3,CASSEAPSSTDTQYF,TGTGCCAGCAGCGAGGCTCCCTCTAGCACAGATACGCAGTATTTT
TRBV29-1,.,.,TRBJ1-2,CSVVIRNYGYTF,TGCAGCGTTGTTATCAGGAACTATGGCTACACCTTC
TRBV6-6,.,.,TRBJ1-1,CASSYLSPGVNTEAFF,TGTGCCAGCAGTTACTTATCTCCAGGGGTGAACACTGAAGCTTTCTTT
TRBV2,.,.,TRBJ2-1,CASSDGGLREQFF,TGTGCCAGCAGTGACGGAGGGCTGAGGGAGCAGTTCTTC
TRBV7-9,.,once,TRBJ2-7,CASRSHRDTSYEQYF,TGTGCCAGCAGGTCCCACCGGGACACCTCCTACGAGCAGTACTTC
TRBV7-9,.,.,TRBJ1-2,CASGRGRGGYTF,TGTGCCAGCGGCCGGGGCAGGGGCGGCTACACCTTC
TRBV7-6,.,once,TRBJ1-3,CASSVEPGYSGNTIYF,TGTGCCAGCAGCGTCGAACCGGGCTACTCTGGAAACACCATATATTTT
TRBV7-9,.,.,TRBJ2-1,CASSLPHPEQFF,TGTGCCAGCAGCCTGCCTCATCCCGAGCAGTTCTTC
TRBV18,TRBD2,few,TRBJ2-1,CASSPGAASGRPYYNEQFF,TGTGCCAGCTCACCCGGAGCGGCTAGCGGGAGACCGTACTACAATGAGCAGTTCTTC
TRBV15,TRBD1,.,TRBJ2-7,CATALTGTSYEQYF,TGTGCCACCGCTTTGACAGGGACCTCCTACGAGCAGTACTTC
TRBV30,.,.,TRBJ1-5,CAWSAGNQPQHF,TGTGCCTGGAGTGCAGGGAATCAGCCCCAGCATTTT
TRBV7-9,.,.,TRBJ1-4,CASSLTRGLNEKLFF,TGTGCCAGCAGCTTGACCCGGGGATTAAATGAAAAACTGTTTTTT
TRBV5-4,.,.,TRBJ1-2,CASRRAGVNYGYTF,TGTGCCAGCAGGAGGGCGGGGGTTAACTATGGCTACACCTTC
TRBV7-9,.,.,TRBJ2-2,CASSLEGSAGELFF,TGTGCCAGCAGCTTAGAGGGTAGCGCCGGGGAGCTGTTTTTT
TRBV7-9,.,.,TRBJ2-1,CASSLEAGVNEQFF,TGTGCCAGCAGCTTAGAGGCAGGCGTCAATGAGCAGTTCTTC
TRBV7-4,.,.,TRBJ2-1,CASSFLERLGEQFF,TGTGCCAGCAGCTTCCTGGAACGGCTAGGTGAGCAGTTCTTC
TRBV4-2,TRBD2,.,TRBJ2-1,CASSQDLGREGLNEQFF,TGTGCCAGCAGCCAAGATTTAGGGCGGGAGGGCCTGAATGAGCAGTTCTTC
TRBV6-5,.,.,TRBJ2-3,CASSYSGGAGDTQYF,TGTGCCAGCAGTTACTCAGGGGGGGCCGGAGATACGCAGTATTTT
TRBV19,TRBD2,.,TRBJ2-7,CASSMGSGTYEQYF,TGTGCCAGTAGTATGGGTAGCGGGACCTACGAGCAGTACTTC
TRBV27,.,.,TRBJ2-1,CASSFPGSSYNEQFF,TGTGCCAGCAGTTTTCCCGGGAGTAGCTACAATGAGCAGTTCTTC
TRBV5-8,.,once,TRBJ1-2,CASSRQGGRLSGYTF,TGTGCCAGCAGCAGGCAGGGAGGGAGATTAAGTGGCTACACCTTC
TRBV15,.,.,TRBJ2-7,CATSPSEASSYEQYF,TGTGCCACCAGCCCAAGTGAGGCTAGCAGCTACGAGCAGTACTTC
TRBV6-5,.,few,TRBJ1-1,CASRENTEAFF,TGTGCCAGCAGAGAAAACACTGAAGCTTTCTTT
TRBV7-9,.,once,TRBJ2-1,CASSGGVSGYNEQFF,TGTGCCAGCAGCGGAGGGGTTAGTGGGTACAATGAGCAGTTCTTC
TRBV9,.,.,TRBJ2-3,CASSVFQGQTTDTQYF,TGTGCCAGCAGCGTATTCCAAGGACAGACCACAGATACGCAGTATTTT
TRBV10-1,.,.,TRBJ2-7,CASQDSYEQYF,TGCGCCAGTCAGGACAGCTACGAGCAGTACTTC
TRBV4-2,.,once,TRBJ2-3,CASSQSPRSTDTQYF,TGTGCCAGCAGCCAAAGCCCCCGGAGCACAGATACGCAGTATTTT
TRBV25-1,TRBD2,.,TRBJ2-1,CASSESRRSGVLFF,TGTGCCAGCAGTGAATCCCGACGGAGCGGGGTTTTGTTCTTC
TRBV9,.,.,TRBJ1-1,CASSREAAQYMNTEAFF,TGTGCCAGCAGCAGAGAGGCAGCCCAGTACATGAACACTGAAGCTTTCTTT
TRBV7-9,.,.,TRBJ1-2,CASSLGGIDYGYTF,TGTGCCAGCAGCCTAGGGGGTATTGACTATGGCTACACCTTC
TRBV6-5,.,.,TRBJ2-7,CASSRLQVEQYF,TGTGCCAGCAGCCGCCTTCAGGTCGAGCAGTACTTC
TRBV27,.,.,TRBJ2-3,CASLDKGTSSTDTQYF,TGTGCCAGCCTCGACAAAGGGACCTCTAGCACAGATACGCAGTATTTT
TRBV6-5,TRBD1,.,TRBJ1-6,CASSGQGGSSPLHF,TGTGCCAGCAGCGGACAGGGCGGGAGTTCACCCCTCCACTTT
TRBV28,.,.,TRBJ2-3,CASSSGTPADTQYF,TGTGCCAGCAGCTCCGGGACCCCTGCGGATACGCAGTATTTT
TRBV6-6,.,.,TRBJ1-2,CASSYSRGGGYTF,TGTGCCAGCAGTTACAGCAGGGGCGGAGGCTACACCTTC
TRBV6-6,TRBD2,.,TRBJ2-7,CASRGLADPYEQYF,TGTGCCAGCAGGGGACTAGCGGATCCCTACGAGCAGTACTTC
TRBV19,.,.,TRBJ1-1,CASSGRATVNTEAFF,TGTGCCAGTAGTGGTAGGGCGACAGTGAACACTGAAGCTTTCTTT
TRBV11-3,.,.,TRBJ2-5,CASSLPGHLQETQYF,TGTGCCAGCAGCTTACCGGGACACTTGCAAGAGACCCAGTACTTC
TRBV4-1,.,.,TRBJ1-1,CASSKGAARIF,TGCGCCAGCAGCAAGGGAGCAGCGAGGATCTTT
TRBV6-5,.,.,TRBJ1-5,CASSLGYNQPQHF,TGTGCCAGCAGCCTCGGGTACAATCAGCCCCAGCATTTT
TRBV9,.,.,TRBJ2-7,CASSVDPAASSYEQYF,TGTGCCAGCAGCGTAGATCCGGCGGCCAGCTCCTACGAGCAGTACTTC
TRBV27,.,.,TRBJ1-5,CASSLNRVSNQPQHF,TGTGCCAGCAGTTTGAACAGGGTTAGCAATCAGCCCCAGCATTTT
TRBV4-1,.,.,TRBJ1-5,CASSPKGGWGNQPQHF,TGCGCCAGCAGCCCTAAGGGGGGGTGGGGCAATCAGCCCCAGCATTTT
TRBV28,.,.,TRBJ1-2,CASSPGTSLYGYTF,TGTGCCAGCAGTCCCGGGACCTCGCTTTATGGCTACACCTTC
TRBV7-2,.,.,TRBJ2-5,CASSRSVRETQYF,TGTGCCAGCAGCCGTTCAGTTAGGGAGACCCAGTACTTC
TRBV2,TRBD1,.,TRBJ2-7,CASRAGGTGDYEQYF,TGTGCCAGCAGGGCGGGTGGGACAGGTGACTACGAGCAGTACTTC